This T cell receptor beta chain was sequenced for a study of blood T cells in healthy people across ages. This CDR3 region has 20 residues. Trimming cost V 3 bases and J 2 bases; bases outside gene matches: 13. Germline CDR1 is SGHTA and CDR2 is FQGNSA. On this clonotype: The antigen remains unidentified.

The use of a sample-barcoded 5' primer and a J-beta primer mix characterized a second PCR of about 6 to 11 cycles. TCRdb recomputed calls from the 5' RACE reads with MiXCR, one row per CDR3 protein. The table includes more than 1,400,000 distinct CDR3 sequences, around two fifths detected once. General study results and limits: The long-lived group displayed more naive CD4+ cells, plus higher diversity, than the aged donors did.

This clonotype was sampled from a young woman in good health. This chain joins TRBV7-2 and TRBJ2-4; 13 bases agree with TRBD2. What was sequenced was blood. CDR3 loop: CASSFPGLAGLTEPKNIQYF. The CDR3 DNA reads as TGTGCCAGCAGCTTCCCGGGACTAGCGGGGCTCACTGAACCCAAAAACATTCAGTACTTC.